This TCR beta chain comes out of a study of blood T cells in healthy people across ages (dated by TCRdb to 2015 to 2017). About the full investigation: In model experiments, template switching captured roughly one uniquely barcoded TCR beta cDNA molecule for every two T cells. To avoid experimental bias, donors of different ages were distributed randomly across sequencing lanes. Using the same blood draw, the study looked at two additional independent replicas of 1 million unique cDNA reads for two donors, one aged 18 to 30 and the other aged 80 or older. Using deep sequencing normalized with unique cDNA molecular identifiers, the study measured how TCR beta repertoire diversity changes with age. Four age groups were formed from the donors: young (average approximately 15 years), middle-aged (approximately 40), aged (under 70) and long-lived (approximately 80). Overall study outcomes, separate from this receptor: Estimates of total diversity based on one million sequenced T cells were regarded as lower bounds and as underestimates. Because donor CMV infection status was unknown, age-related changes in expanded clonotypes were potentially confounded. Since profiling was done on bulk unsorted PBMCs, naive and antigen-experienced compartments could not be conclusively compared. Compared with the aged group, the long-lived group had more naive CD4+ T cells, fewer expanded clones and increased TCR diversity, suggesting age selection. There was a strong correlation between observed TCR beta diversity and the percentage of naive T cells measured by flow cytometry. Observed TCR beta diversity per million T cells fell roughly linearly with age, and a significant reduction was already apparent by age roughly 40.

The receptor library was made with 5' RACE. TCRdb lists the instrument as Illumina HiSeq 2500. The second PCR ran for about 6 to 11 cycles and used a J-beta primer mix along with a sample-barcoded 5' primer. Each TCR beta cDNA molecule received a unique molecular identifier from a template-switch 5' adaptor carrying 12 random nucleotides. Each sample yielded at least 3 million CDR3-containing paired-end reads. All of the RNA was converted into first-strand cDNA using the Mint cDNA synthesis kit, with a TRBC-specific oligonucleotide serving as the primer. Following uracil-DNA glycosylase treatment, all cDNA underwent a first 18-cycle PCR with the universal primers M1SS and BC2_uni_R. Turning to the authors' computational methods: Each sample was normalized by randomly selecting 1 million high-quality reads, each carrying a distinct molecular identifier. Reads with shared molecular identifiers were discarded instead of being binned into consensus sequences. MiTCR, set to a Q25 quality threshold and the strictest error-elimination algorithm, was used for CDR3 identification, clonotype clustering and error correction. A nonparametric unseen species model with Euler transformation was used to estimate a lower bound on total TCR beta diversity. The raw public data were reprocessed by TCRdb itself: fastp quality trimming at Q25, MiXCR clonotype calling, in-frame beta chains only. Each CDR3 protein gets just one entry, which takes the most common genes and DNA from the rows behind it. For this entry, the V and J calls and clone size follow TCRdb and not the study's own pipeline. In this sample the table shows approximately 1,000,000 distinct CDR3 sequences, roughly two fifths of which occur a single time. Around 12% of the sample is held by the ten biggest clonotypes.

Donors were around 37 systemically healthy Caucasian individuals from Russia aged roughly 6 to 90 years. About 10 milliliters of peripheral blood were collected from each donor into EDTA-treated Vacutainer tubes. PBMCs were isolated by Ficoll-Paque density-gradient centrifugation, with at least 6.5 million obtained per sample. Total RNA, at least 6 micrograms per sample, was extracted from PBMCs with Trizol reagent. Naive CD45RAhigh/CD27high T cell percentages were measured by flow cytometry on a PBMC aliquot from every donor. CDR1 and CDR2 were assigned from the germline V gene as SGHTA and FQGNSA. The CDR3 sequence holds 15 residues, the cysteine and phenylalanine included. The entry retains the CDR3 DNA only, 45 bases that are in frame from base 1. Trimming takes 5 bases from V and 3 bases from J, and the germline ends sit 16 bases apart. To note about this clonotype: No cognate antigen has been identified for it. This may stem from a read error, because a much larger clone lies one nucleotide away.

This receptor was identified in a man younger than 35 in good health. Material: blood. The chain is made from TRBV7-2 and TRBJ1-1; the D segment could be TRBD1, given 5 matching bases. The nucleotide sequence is TGTGCCAGCAGCCCAGTCGGAGGGGACGACACTGAAGCTTTCTTT. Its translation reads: CASSPVGGDDTEAFF.